This record looks at one TCR beta chain sequence and its context. No antigen is known for it. Qualities for individual bases were not recorded, and no much larger clone is one base off. Receptors were amplified or captured by 5' RACE. For sequencing, an Illumina HiSeq 2500 was employed. A second PCR of 7 to 11 cycles was performed with a sample-barcoded 5' primer and a J-beta primer mix. Each TCR beta cDNA molecule received a unique molecular identifier from a template-switch 5' adaptor carrying 12 random nucleotides. Each sample yielded at least 3 million CDR3-containing paired-end reads. All of the RNA was converted into first-strand cDNA using the Mint cDNA synthesis kit, with a TRBC-specific oligonucleotide serving as the primer. After uracil-DNA glycosylase treatment, a first 18-cycle PCR used universal primers M1SS and BC2_uni_R on all cDNA. Regarding the original processing steps: Normalization of each sample was performed by random selection of 1 million high-quality reads, each carrying a distinct molecular identifier. Instead of being binned into consensus sequences, reads with shared molecular identifiers were discarded. CDR3 identification, clonotype clustering and error correction used MiTCR with a Q25 quality threshold and the strictest error-elimination algorithm. A nonparametric unseen species model with Euler transformation was used to estimate lower-bound total TCR beta diversity. TCRdb trimmed public reads at Q25 via fastp, called clones via MiXCR and kept in-frame beta chains. Under each unique CDR3 protein, matching rows form one entry showing the most common genes and DNA. Clone size and V and J calls follow TCRdb, not the original study. Recorded for this sample are some 1.5 million distinct CDR3 sequences; roughly two fifths of them occurred a single time. Roughly 3.7% of the sample belongs to the ten largest clones.

This entry is derived from a study of blood T cells in healthy people across ages (dated by TCRdb to the mid-2010s). About the investigation overall: In model experiments, roughly one uniquely barcoded TCR beta cDNA molecule per two T cells was captured by template switching. For two donors (one aged 18 to 29 and one aged 80 or older), the study analyzed two additional independent replicas of 1 million unique cDNA reads from the same blood draw. To track age-related changes in TCR beta repertoire diversity, the study relied on deep sequencing normalized with unique cDNA molecular identifiers. To avoid experimental bias, donors of different ages were spread randomly across the sequencing lanes. The donors were split into four age groups: young (average approximately 16 years), middle-aged (39), aged (about 56) and long-lived (82).

The full study reports these points: Compared with the aged group, the long-lived group had more naive CD4+ T cells, fewer expanded clones and increased TCR diversity, a pattern suggesting age selection. There was a strong correlation between observed TCR beta diversity and the percentage of naive T cells measured by flow cytometry. Estimates of total diversity based on one million sequenced T cells were regarded as lower bounds and as underestimates. As age increased, observed TCR beta diversity per million T cells dropped in a roughly linear way, and a significant reduction was already evident by age approximately 40. Because the CMV infection status of the donors was unknown, age-related changes in expanded clonotypes may potentially have been confounded. Conclusive comparison of naive and antigen-experienced compartments was prevented by the profiling of bulk unsorted PBMCs.

Donors were 39 systemically healthy Caucasian individuals from Russia aged roughly 6 to 100 years. Roughly 9 milliliters of peripheral blood were drawn from each donor into EDTA-treated Vacutainer tubes. Ficoll-Paque density-gradient centrifugation was used to isolate PBMCs, with at least 6.5 million obtained per sample. Trizol reagent was used to extract total RNA from the PBMCs, yielding at least 6 micrograms per sample. For every donor, an aliquot of PBMCs went through flow cytometry to measure the percentages of naive CD45RAhigh/CD27high T cells. Sequencing was done on a sample of blood. This sequence was found in a woman aged 18-35 years in good health.

The CDR3 in this case is CSVETSGNEQFF. The DNA sequence is as follows: TGCAGCGTTGAGACTAGCGGGAATGAGCAGTTCTTC. The chain employs TRBV29-1 and TRBJ2-1, with 10 bases matching TRBD2. The germline V and J ends show losses of 3 bases and 7 bases respectively, and no gene match explains 0 bases of the junction. The germline V gene gives CDR1 as SQVTM and CDR2 as ANQGSEA. Measured from the cysteine to the phenylalanine, the CDR3 is 12 residues long. The only DNA kept is the CDR3, 36 bases in frame from the first base.